Detailed here is one TCR beta chain. This receptor's antigen is unknown. No clone much larger than this one lies a single base away; base qualities are absent. V is cut by 6 bases and J by 2 bases, and the space between the germline ends is 4 bases. Including cysteine and phenylalanine, the CDR3 has 11 amino acids. The entry retains the CDR3 DNA only, 33 bases that are in frame from base 1. Per the germline V gene, MNHNS is the CDR1 and SASEGT is the CDR2. A cohort of around 28 patients with locally advanced or metastatic urothelial carcinoma, treated at Memorial Sloan Kettering on a trial protocol, was included. Peripheral blood mononuclear cells were collected pretreatment and during treatment, with between 1 and 8 total time points per patient. The Qiagen DNeasy Blood extraction kit was used to purify genomic DNA from total PBMCs and tumor samples. PBMCs were collected pretreatment and during treatment, and were isolated and stored as previously described.

The record originates from a study of PD-L1 blockade in urothelial cancer (dated 2017 in TCRdb). Looking at the study overall: Every patient began therapy in about 2014 and was given atezolizumab 1,200 mg intravenously every 3 weeks. About 85% of the 29 patients were males with bladder-origin urothelial cancer, and about two thirds of the roughly 30 reported a prior smoking history. An ECOG performance status of 0 or 1 was recorded for the patients, and 0 to 3 prior chemotherapy regimens had been received by the patients. Blood samples were analyzed at 3 weeks after treatment start (second dose) and at 6 weeks after treatment start. A median of roughly 140,000 T cells and approximately 83,000 unique TCRs was obtained from blood samples, and a median clonality of roughly 0.082 was observed. The study was an exploratory multi-omic analysis of somatic, immune and clinical correlates of response to PD-L1 blockade with atezolizumab in urothelial cancer. Pretreatment tumor samples, along with matched peripheral blood collected serially before and after atezolizumab treatment, underwent TCR sequencing. Progression-free survival longer than 6 months counted as durable clinical benefit, and TCR features were additionally tested against both progression-free and overall survival. Whole exome sequencing and RNA sequencing of pretreatment tumors were performed alongside TCR sequencing in the same patients. Durable clinical benefit was achieved by nine patients and was not achieved by 20 patients. Pretreatment blood TCR-seq was available for twenty-nine patients, at least one posttreatment blood collection was obtained for 25 or so patients, and tumor TCR-seq was available for 25 or so patients. Points the paper makes about the study in general: Among patients with durable benefit, tumor-associated TCR clones showed greater expansion in peripheral blood 3 weeks after treatment started (n of about 20, p = 0.022). Improved progression-free and overall survival was associated with having pretreatment peripheral blood TCR clonality below the median. Because the sample size was small (n ≈ 30) and many exploratory analyses were performed, the results are intended to be hypothesis-generating.

Synthetic TCR analog templates were spiked into each PCR so that absolute template abundance could be estimated from read counts. TCRbeta CDR3 regions were amplified from genomic DNA with bias-controlled V and J gene primers using the immunoSEQ assay. Sequencing of rearranged TCRbeta segments was done at approximately 20X coverage. As for the original processing: Sequencing errors were corrected by clustering, and CDR3s were annotated against IMGT so that V, D and J genes could be assigned. Only productive TCRbeta rearrangements were used in downstream analyses, excluding out-of-frame or stop-codon sequences. Clonality was calculated as one minus the Shannon entropy normalized by the log of the number of unique productive sequences. Fisher's exact test with Benjamini-Hochberg correction, at a threshold of adjusted p below 0.01, was used to find clones that differed between time points or between blood and tumor. TCRdb holds this immuneACCESS table with in-frame rearrangements only. Some clones are missing; in checked studies, unresolved V genes explain under half, and the rest has no known cause. The DNA was the basis for D and trimming; V, J and clone size are from that table. Here the sample has tens of thousands of clones; roughly 78% occur a single time. The leading ten clones occupy 3% to 3.5% of the sample.

The V and J genes are TRBV6-1 and TRBJ2-5; no D gene can be assigned with confidence. This sequence originates from a man between 65 and 85 years old with urothelial cancer. Source: PBMCs, taken around atezolizumab (anti-PD-L1) treatment. The DNA reads TGTGCCAGCAGCCAGCAAGAGACCCAGTACTTC. Translated, this is CASSQQETQYF.